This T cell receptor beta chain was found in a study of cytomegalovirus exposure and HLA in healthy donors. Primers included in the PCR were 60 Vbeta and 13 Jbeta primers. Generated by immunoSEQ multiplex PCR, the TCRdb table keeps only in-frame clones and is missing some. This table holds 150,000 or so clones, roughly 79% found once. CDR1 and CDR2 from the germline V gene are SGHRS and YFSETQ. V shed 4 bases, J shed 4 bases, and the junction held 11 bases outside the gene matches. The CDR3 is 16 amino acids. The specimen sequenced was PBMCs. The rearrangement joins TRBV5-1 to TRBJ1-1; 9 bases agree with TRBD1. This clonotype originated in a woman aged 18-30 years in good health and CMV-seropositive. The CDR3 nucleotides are TGCGCCAGCAGCCTCACAGGGGGCGCAGGGGGCACTGAAGCTTTCTTT. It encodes CASSLTGGAGGTEAFF.